The T cell receptor (beta chain) described here comes from a study of response to subunit inactivated influenza vaccine. Study-level points and caveats: There was a suggestion from the authors that each seasonal influenza vaccination recruits few new T cells.

Comment on this clonotype: No antigen is known for it.

Germline CDR1 reads SGHAT; CDR2 reads FQDESV (reference sequence). Trimming took 0 bases from V and 2 from J; bases not matched to a gene: 17. The CDR3 totals 20 residues. TCRdb re-called the RT-PCR reads with MiXCR, one entry per CDR3 protein. Of around 480,000 distinct CDR3 sequences in the sample, about 15% were seen once. This chain links TRBV11-1 with TRBJ2-5, with 8 nucleotides matching TRBD2. This TCR was recovered from a man in his fifties or sixties who received an inactivated influenza vaccine. The sample here was CD4+ T cells sorted from PBMCs, taken roughly 24 months after vaccination. As DNA, the CDR3 is TGTGCCAGCAGCTTAGCTCCCGGGAGCGGGAGTATTCTTCGGCAAGAGACCCAGTACTTC. This encodes CASSLAPGSGSILRQETQYF.